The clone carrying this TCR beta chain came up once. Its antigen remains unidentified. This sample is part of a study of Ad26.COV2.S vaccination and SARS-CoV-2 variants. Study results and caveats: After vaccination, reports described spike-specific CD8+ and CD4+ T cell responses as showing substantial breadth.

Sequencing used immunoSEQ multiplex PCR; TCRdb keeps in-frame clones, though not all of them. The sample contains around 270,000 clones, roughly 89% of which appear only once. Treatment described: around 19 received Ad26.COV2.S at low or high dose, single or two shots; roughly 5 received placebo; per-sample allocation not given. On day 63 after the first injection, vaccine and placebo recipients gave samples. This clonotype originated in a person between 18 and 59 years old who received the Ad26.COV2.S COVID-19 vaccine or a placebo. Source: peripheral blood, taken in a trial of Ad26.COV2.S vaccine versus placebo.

Here the CDR3 reads CSASGAGGEQFF. The CDR3 nucleotides read TGCAGTGCTAGTGGGGCGGGCGGTGAGCAGTTCTTC. The chain links TRBV20-1 to TRBJ2-1, with D tentatively TRBD1 or TRBD2 (5 bases each). With 3 bases removed from V and 9 bases from J, the gap between germline ends came to 12 bases. Germline CDR1 DFQATT, CDR2 SNEGSKA (reference sequence). The CDR3 length is 12 residues.